The rows below give T cell receptor beta chains drawn from one sample of a study of T cell repertoires in cytomegalovirus infection. No antigen has been identified for these receptors. TCRdb reprocessed the reads via MiXCR and lists one record per CDR3 protein. Here the sample spans 600,000 to 700,000 distinct CDR3 sequences, roughly a third being singletons. The source was cultured PBMCs, collected from culture after CMV antigen stimulation. All receptors derive from a human donor in good health (CMV status not recorded). Some clones in this sample may be carry-over from other donors' samples. CDR3s include the opening cysteine and the closing phenylalanine or tryptophan. The order of the fields is V gene, CDR3 length, CDR3 protein.

>TRBV11-2|20
CASSSKPGTSGSTHPDTQYF
>TRBV2|14
CASNPGQGLSEQFF
>TRBV7-2|17
CASSQRSGTSISYEQYF
>TRBV28|14
CASSLGQPFDEQYF
>TRBV7-2|15
CASSPFGQTLYEQYF
>TRBV6-1|15
CASSTPSGVADTQYF
>TRBV6-5|14
CASSPRVPHYEQYF
>TRBV19|15
CASSMQGRPSYGYTF
>TRBV7-6|15
CASSSQGVGSDTQYF
>TRBV7-2|14
CASSLGLTGETQYF
>TRBV5-6|15
CASSQPTSGYNEQFF
>TRBV11-2|13
CASSLGDGRTQYF
>TRBV20-1|14
CSASDQRLTDTQYF
>TRBV4-3|15
CASSPRDSGLYGYTF
>TRBV20-1|13
CSASAGWAGELFF
>TRBV4-3|17
CASSQRHFWGRLNEQFF
>TRBV5-4|12
CAVQGAVDGYTF
>TRBV27|15
CASSSRGTPRYEQYF
>TRBV12-3/TRBV12-4|15
CASSFVQASGNTIYF
>TRBV6-6|10
CASSVGTQFF
>TRBV2|15
CASSALAGGENEQFF
>TRBV7-8|16
CASSLGPNSGANVLTF
>TRBV7-2|16
CASRTGGGGPQETQYF
>TRBV7-3|14
CASSKAGANTEAFF
>TRBV15|17
CATSRGWSGQGRETQYF
>TRBV6-5|14
CASSRDRWNSPLHF
>TRBV20-1|16
CSARDFQADLIGEQYF
>TRBV2|14
CASSNYQTDGPLHF
>TRBV10-3|13
CAISPPSGDEQFF
>TRBV12-3/TRBV12-4|16
CASSLDRRANTGELFF
>TRBV11-2|15
CASSLDTSGVRGQFF
>TRBV6-2/TRBV6-3|16
CASSYTVDRWSYEQYF
>TRBV7-4|12
CASSLRGFEAFF
>TRBV7-1|17
CASSSLGTSGVRPTQYF
>TRBV29-1|13
CSVGNGQDYGYTF
>TRBV10-2|14
CASSESGPGAEAFF
>TRBV7-9|12
CASSRSHYGYTF
>TRBV6-1|12
CASRGLNNEQFF
>TRBV7-9|15
CASSLGSGGDQPQHF
>TRBV11-3|15
CASSYRTGYTDTQYF
>TRBV5-6|13
CASSRRSNEKLFF
>TRBV19|14
CASDLGISNQPQHF
>TRBV20-1|12
CSVGGSLYEQYF
>TRBV7-2|13
CASSFGRATAQYF
>TRBV19|15
CASSILAVSYNEQFF
>TRBV20-1|11
CSARTGEGYTF
>TRBV7-9|12
CASSTPGTQQFF
>TRBV7-2|14
CASSPDRGDNEQFF
>TRBV18|16
CASSPGYEEPYNEQFF